The present TCR beta chain was sequenced within a study of T-cell reconstitution after alpha-beta-depleted transplantation in children. With 4 bases removed from V and 6 bases from J, the gap between germline ends came to 10 bases. The CDR3 consists of 13 residues. Library preparation (for TCRbeta) was performed with unique molecular identifiers. TCRdb reprocessed the PCR reads via MiXCR and lists one record per CDR3 protein. The sample has 500,000 or so distinct CDR3 sequences, approximately 30% seen once. The rearrangement links TRBV12-3 or TRBV12-4 to TRBJ2-1; D ambiguous. This TCR came from a human donor who donated a stem cell graft to a child with aplastic anemia. The sequenced sample was PBMCs from the stem cell graft donor, obtained from the stem cell graft. This CDR3 is CASSSLALNEQFF. The CDR3 DNA is TGTGCCAGCAGTTCCCTGGCACTCAATGAGCAGTTCTTC.